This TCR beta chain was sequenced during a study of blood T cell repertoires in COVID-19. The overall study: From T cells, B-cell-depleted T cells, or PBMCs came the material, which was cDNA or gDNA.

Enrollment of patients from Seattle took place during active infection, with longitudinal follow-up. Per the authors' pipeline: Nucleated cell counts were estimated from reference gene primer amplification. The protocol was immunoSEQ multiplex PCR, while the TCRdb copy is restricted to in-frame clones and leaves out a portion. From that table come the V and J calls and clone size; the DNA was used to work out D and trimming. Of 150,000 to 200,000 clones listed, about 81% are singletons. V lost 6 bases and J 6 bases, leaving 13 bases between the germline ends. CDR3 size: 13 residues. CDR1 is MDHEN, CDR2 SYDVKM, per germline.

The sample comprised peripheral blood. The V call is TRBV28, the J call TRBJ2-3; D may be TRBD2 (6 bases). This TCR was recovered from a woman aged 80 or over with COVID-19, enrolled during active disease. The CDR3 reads CASSRDSLDTQYF. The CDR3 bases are TGTGCCAGCAGCCGGGACTCCCTGGATACGCAGTATTTT.